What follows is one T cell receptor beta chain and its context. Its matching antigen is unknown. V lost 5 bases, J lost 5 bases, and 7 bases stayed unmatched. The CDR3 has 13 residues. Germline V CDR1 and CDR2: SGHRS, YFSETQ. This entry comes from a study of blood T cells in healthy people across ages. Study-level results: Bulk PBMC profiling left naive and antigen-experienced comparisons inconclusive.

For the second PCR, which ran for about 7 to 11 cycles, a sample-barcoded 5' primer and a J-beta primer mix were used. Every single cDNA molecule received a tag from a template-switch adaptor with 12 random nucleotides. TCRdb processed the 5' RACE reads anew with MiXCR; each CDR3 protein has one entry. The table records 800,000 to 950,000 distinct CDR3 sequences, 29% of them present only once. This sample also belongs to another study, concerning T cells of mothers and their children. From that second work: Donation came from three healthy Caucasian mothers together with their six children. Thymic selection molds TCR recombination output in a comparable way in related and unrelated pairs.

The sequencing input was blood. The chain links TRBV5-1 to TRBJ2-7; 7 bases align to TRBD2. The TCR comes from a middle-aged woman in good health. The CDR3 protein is CASRGGGVHEQYF. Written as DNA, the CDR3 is TGCGCCAGCAGGGGGGGAGGGGTCCACGAGCAGTACTTC.